Below are 13 T cell receptor beta chains sequenced from a single sample in a study of T cells in Graves' hyperthyroidism and ophthalmopathy. Using RNA transcripts as the source, TCR beta CDR3 regions were amplified. During a first-round RT-PCR of the TCR CDR3, the HTBI primer set was used. TCRdb fed the multiplex PCR reads into MiXCR, producing one record per CDR3 protein. Seen here are 540,000 or so distinct CDR3 sequences, about a sixth observed once, and the top ten hold under 7.5%. The sequenced material came from blood. The receptors were gathered from a woman aged 25 to 39 with Graves' hyperthyroidism.

The chain recombines TRBV4-1 with TRBJ2-7; 7 nucleotides match TRBD2. CDR1 MGHRA and CDR2 YSYEKL come from the germline V gene. V lost 1 base and J lost 4; bases outside the gene matches: 7. This CDR3 comprises 15 residues. Here the CDR3 reads CASSQGGGRGYEQYF. The CDR3 DNA reads TGCGCCAGCAGCCAAGGGGGCGGGAGAGGTTACGAGCAGTACTTC.

This clonotype was counted ten times or more. The chain has TRBV27 and TRBJ1-4, with D hard to call. V lost 4 bases and J lost 0, with 15 bases in between. Germline V gene data show CDR1 as MNHEY and CDR2 as SMNVEV (reference sequence). The CDR3 runs to 17 residues. CDR3 sequence: CASSSYPPGTTNEKLFF. The CDR3 nucleotides read TGTGCCAGCAGTTCCTACCCCCCGGGGACAACTAATGAAAAACTGTTTTTT.

This clonotype was seen more than once but under ten times. The chain recombines TRBV10-3 with TRBJ2-2; D unclear. V lost 8 bases and J lost 0, with 10 bases in between. CDR1 is ENHRY and CDR2 is SYGVKD in the germline V gene. The CDR3 has 14 residues. The CDR3 region is CAIRRAANTGELFF. As DNA, the CDR3 is TGTGCCATCCGACGCGCAGCGAACACCGGGGAGCTGTTTTTT.

For the CDR3, the DNA is TGCGCCAGCAGCCAAAGGCCGGTTCAGCCCCAGCATTTT. Its translation is CASSQRPVQPQHF. V usage is TRBV4-1 and J usage is TRBJ1-5, with no clear D. Germline V CDR1 and CDR2: MGHRA, YSYEKL. CDR3 length equals 13 residues. V was shortened by 2 bases and J by 6 bases, with 8 bases between the two germline ends.

This clonotype was seen more than once but under ten times. The chain uses TRBV9 and TRBJ2-7; TRBD2 matches at 9 bases. Germline values: CDR1 SGDLS, CDR2 YYNGEE. The CDR3 has 13 amino acids. The trim removed 4 bases at V and 5 bases at J, leaving 4 bases unmatched. The CDR3 DNA is TGTGCCAGCAGCATTAGCGGGAGTGACGAGCAGTACTTC. Its protein is CASSISGSDEQYF.

This clonotype was detected ten times or more. The chain combines TRBV27 with TRBJ2-3; 7 nucleotides align to TRBD1. Germline-derived CDR1 and CDR2 are MNHEY and SMNVEV (reference sequence). The CDR3 is made up of 18 amino acids. V gave up 2 bases and J gave up 1 base; unmatched junction bases: 12. CDR3 region: CASSLTMERGLGTDTQYF. As DNA, the CDR3 is TGTGCCAGCAGTTTAACGATGGAGAGGGGGCTCGGCACAGATACGCAGTATTTT.

For this clonotype: Being one base from a much bigger clone, this may be a read error. The gene calls are TRBV7-2 and TRBJ2-2; D perhaps matches TRBD2 (6 bases). CDR1 is SGHTA, CDR2 FQGNSA, per germline. This CDR3 has 16 residues. DNA for the CDR3: TGTGCCAGCAGCTTAGCGGCGGGGACGGACACCGGGGAGCCGTTTTTT. Translating gives CASSLAAGTDTGEPFF. Full variable domain (rest looked up from reference TRBV7-2 and TRBJ2-2): GAGVSQSPSNKVTEKGKDVELRCDPISGHTALYWYRQSLGQGLEFLIYFQGNSAPDKSGLPSDRFSAERTGGSVSTLTIQRTQQEDSAVYLCASSLAAGTDTGEPFFGEGSRLTVL.

This clonotype has at least ten counts. The chain carries TRBV6-1 and TRBJ2-7; D is possibly TRBD2 (6 bases). Germline assignment: CDR1 MNHNS and CDR2 SASEGT. The CDR3 has 15 residues. V lost 0 bases and J lost 2, with 11 bases in between. The CDR3 protein is CASSEARDSTYEQYF. CDR3 DNA: TGTGCCAGCAGTGAAGCGCGGGACTCCACCTACGAGCAGTACTTC.

The sample holds many counts of this clonotype. This chain joins TRBV5-1 and TRBJ2-5; 7 positions agree with TRBD2. Germline CDR1 reads SGHRS; CDR2 reads YFSETQ. The CDR3 spans 16 residues. J was trimmed by 2 bases and V by 4 bases; bases with no gene match: 11. As DNA, the CDR3 is TGCGCCAGCAGCGCCAGCGGGATCCCCCAACAAGAGACCCAGTACTTC. Translating it yields CASSASGIPQQETQYF.

In its sample, this clonotype was seen many times. This rearrangement joins TRBV13 to TRBJ2-7; weak D call: TRBD2 (6 bases). In germline, CDR1 is PRHDT, CDR2 FYEKMQ (reference sequence). Trimming left V 4 bases short and J 4 bases short, with 20 bases between. The CDR3 is 16 residues long. CDR3 DNA: TGTGCCAGCAGCTCCCATCACCCCGGGACTGGGTACGAGCAGTACTTC. It specifies CASSSHHPGTGYEQYF.

This clonotype was recorded at least ten times. CDR3 sequence (DNA): TGTGCCAGCAGTTACTCCCCCCAGGGGGTAGGCGAGCAGTACTTC. Translation gives CASSYSPQGVGEQYF. The chain links TRBV6-6 to TRBJ2-7; TRBD1 matches at 7 bases. Germline V CDR1 and CDR2: MNHNY, SVGAGI (reference sequence). CDR3 length: 15 amino acids. V trimming: 0 bases; J trimming: 6 bases; junction bases outside the gene matches: 8.

This clonotype showed up just a few times. V gene TRBV7-2 combines with J gene TRBJ2-7; D remains unclear. This CDR3 region has 11 residues. Deletions cut 8 bases from V and 6 bases from J, with 11 bases between. Per germline, CDR1 SGHTA and CDR2 FQGNSA. Written as DNA, the CDR3 is TGTGCCAGCGCAGGATTAAGCGAGCAGTACTTC. Its translation is CASAGLSEQYF. Supplemented by reference TRBV7-2 and TRBJ2-7, the full variable domain reads GAGVSQSPSNKVTEKGKDVELRCDPISGHTALYWYRQSLGQGLEFLIYFQGNSAPDKSGLPSDRFSAERTGGSVSTLTIQRTQQEDSAVYLCASAGLSEQYFGPGTRLTVT.

The table lists this clonotype with many counts. This CDR3 reads CASSPQSGASANYGYTF. The CDR3 DNA reads TGTGCCAGCTCACCACAATCCGGGGCGAGCGCTAACTATGGCTACACCTTC. The chain links TRBV18 to TRBJ1-2; tentative D call: TRBD1 (5 bases). V was pared by 1 base and J by 0 bases, with 15 bases between. The CDR3 is 17 residues long. The germline CDR1 and CDR2 sequences are KGHSH and LQKENI.